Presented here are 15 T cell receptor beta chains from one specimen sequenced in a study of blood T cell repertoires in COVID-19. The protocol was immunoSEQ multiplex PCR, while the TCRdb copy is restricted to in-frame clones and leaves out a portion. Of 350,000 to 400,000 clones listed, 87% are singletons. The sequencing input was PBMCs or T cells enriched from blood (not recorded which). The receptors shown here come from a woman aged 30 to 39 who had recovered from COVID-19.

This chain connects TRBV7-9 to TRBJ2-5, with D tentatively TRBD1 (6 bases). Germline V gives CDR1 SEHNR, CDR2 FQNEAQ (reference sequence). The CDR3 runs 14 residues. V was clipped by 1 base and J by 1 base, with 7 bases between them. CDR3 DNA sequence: TGTGCCAGCAGCTTAGGGACAGTCCAAGAGACCCAGTACTTC. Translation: CASSLGTVQETQYF.

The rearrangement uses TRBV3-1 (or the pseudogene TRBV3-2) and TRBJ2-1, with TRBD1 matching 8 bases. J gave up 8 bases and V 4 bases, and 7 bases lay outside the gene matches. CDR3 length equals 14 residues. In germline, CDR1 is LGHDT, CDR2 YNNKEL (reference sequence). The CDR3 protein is CASSPQGQDYEQFF. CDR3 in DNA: TGTGCCAGCAGCCCTCAGGGACAGGACTATGAGCAGTTCTTC.

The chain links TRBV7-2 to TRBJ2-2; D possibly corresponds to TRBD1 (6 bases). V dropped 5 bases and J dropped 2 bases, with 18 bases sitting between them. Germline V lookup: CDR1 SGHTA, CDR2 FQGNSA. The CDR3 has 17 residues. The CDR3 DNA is TGTGCCAGCAGCCCGCAAGGGTGGACAGTAAACACCGGGGAGCTGTTTTTT. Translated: CASSPQGWTVNTGELFF.

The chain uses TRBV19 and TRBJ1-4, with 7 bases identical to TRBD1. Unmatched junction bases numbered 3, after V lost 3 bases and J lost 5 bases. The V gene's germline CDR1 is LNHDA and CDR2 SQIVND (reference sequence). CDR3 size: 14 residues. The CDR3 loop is CASSMPGQNEKLFF. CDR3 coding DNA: TGTGCCAGTAGTATGCCGGGACAGAATGAAAAACTGTTTTTT.

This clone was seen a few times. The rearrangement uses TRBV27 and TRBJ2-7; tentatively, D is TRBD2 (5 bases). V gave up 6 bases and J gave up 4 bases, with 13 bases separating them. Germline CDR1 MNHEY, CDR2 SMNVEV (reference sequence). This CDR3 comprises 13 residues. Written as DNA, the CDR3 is TGTGCCAGCAGCAACGGTAGGGAGTACGAGCAGTACTTC. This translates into CASSNGREYEQYF.

The CDR3 spells CASSRDSPYEQYF. The DNA for the CDR3 is TGTGCCAGCAGTCGGGACAGTCCCTACGAGCAGTACTTC. The chain carries TRBV6-6 and TRBJ2-7, with 7 bases fitting TRBD1. V was pared by 5 bases and J by 2 bases, with 3 bases of the junction left unmatched. Germline V CDR1 and CDR2: MNHNY, SVGAGI (reference sequence). This CDR3 contains 13 residues.

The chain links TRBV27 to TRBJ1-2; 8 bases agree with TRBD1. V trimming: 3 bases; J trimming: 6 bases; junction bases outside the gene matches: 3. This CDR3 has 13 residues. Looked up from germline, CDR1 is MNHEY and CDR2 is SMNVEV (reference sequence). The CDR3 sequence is CASSLDRVHGYTF. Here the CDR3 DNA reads TGTGCCAGCAGTTTGGACAGGGTTCATGGCTACACCTTC.

The CDR3 coding sequence is TGTGCCAGCTCACCTACCCCAGACAGGGGGATTCATGAGCAGTTCTTC. Amino acids: CASSPTPDRGIHEQFF. The chain carries TRBV18 and TRBJ2-1; 9 bases agree with TRBD1. Germline V gives CDR1 KGHSH, CDR2 LQKENI. Losses at the gene ends were 3 bases for V and 8 bases for J; bases not matched to a gene: 11. The CDR3 totals 16 residues.

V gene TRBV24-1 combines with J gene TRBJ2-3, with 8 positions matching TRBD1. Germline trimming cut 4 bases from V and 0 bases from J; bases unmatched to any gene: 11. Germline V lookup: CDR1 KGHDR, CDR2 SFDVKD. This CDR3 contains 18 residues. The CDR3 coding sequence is TGTGCCACCAGTGAGTACAGGGGGAAGGGGACTAGCACAGATACGCAGTATTTT. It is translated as CATSEYRGKGTSTDTQYF.

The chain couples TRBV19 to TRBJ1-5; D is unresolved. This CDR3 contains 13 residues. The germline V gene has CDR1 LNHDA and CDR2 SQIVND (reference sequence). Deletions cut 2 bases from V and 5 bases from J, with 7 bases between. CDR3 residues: CASSIIGYQPQHF. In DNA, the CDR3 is TGTGCCAGTAGTATAATCGGGTATCAGCCCCAGCATTTT.

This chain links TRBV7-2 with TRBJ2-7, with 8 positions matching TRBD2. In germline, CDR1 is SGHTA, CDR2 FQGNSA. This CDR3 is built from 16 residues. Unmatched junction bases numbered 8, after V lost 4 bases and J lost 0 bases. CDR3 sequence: CASSSAGRGDSYEQYF. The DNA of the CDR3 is TGTGCCAGCAGCTCAGCGGGGCGGGGGGACTCCTACGAGCAGTACTTC. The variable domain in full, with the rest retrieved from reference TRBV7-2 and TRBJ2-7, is GAGVSQSPSNKVTEKGKDVELRCDPISGHTALYWYRQSLGQGLEFLIYFQGNSAPDKSGLPSDRFSAERTGGSVSTLTIQRTQQEDSAVYLCASSSAGRGDSYEQYFGPGTRLTVT.

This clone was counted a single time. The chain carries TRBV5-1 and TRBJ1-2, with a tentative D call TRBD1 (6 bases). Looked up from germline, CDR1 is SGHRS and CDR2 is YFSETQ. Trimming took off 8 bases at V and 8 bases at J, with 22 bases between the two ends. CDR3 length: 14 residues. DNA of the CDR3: TGCGCCAGTCGAGGAGAACAGGGTTGGGAGGGCTACACCTTC. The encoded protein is CASRGEQGWEGYTF.

CDR3 sequence reads: CASGSGTLYGYTF. As DNA, the CDR3 is TGTGCCAGCGGATCCGGGACATTGTATGGCTACACCTTC. V usage is TRBV28 and J usage is TRBJ1-2; D is possibly TRBD1 (6 bases). The CDR3 spans 13 residues. Germline CDR1 reads MDHEN; CDR2 reads SYDVKM. Trimming removed 8 bases from V and 5 bases from J, with 15 bases in between.

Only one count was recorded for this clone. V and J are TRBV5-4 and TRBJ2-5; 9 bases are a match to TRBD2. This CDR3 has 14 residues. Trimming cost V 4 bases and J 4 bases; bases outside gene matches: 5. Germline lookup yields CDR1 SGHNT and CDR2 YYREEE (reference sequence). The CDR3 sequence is CASSIAGARETQYF. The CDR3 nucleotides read TGTGCCAGCAGCATAGCGGGGGCGAGAGAGACCCAGTACTTC. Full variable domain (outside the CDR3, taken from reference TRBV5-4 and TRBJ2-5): ETGVTQSPTHLIKTRGQQVTLRCSSQSGHNTVSWYQQALGQGPQFIFQYYREEENGRGNFPPRFSGLQFPNYSSELNVNALELDDSALYLCASSIAGARETQYFGPGTRLLVL.

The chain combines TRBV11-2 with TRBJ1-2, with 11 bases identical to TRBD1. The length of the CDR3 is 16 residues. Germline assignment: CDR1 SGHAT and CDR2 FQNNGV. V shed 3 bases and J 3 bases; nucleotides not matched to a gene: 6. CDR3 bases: TGTGCCAGCAGCTTCTGGAAGGACAGGGGGCACTATGGCTACACCTTC. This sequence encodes CASSFWKDRGHYGYTF.